What follows is one T cell receptor (beta chain) and its context. Additional DNA sequences in this sample encode the identical CDR3. CD8 cells classed as naive were CD45RO-negative and positively selected for CCR7, excluding terminally differentiated effector memory CD45RA+ cells. Libraries were prepared by immunoSEQ multiplex PCR; TCRdb keeps only in-frame clonotypes and omits some of them. Among a few million clones listed, 80% to 95% were seen once. This entry is derived from a study of shared clonotypes between healthy human individuals. The germline V gene has CDR1 SEHNR and CDR2 FQNEAQ (reference sequence). Trimming removed 4 bases at V and 3 bases at J, with 7 bases between. CDR3 size: 13 residues.

This chain joins TRBV7-9 and TRBJ2-1; D is unclear. The TCR originated in a man aged 18 to 29 in good health. Some clones in this sample may be carry-over from other donors' samples. The sample was naive CD8+ T cells from PBMCs. The CDR3 coding sequence is TGTGCCAGCAGCTCAGGAGTCTACAATGAGCAGTTCTTC. It encodes CASSSGVYNEQFF.